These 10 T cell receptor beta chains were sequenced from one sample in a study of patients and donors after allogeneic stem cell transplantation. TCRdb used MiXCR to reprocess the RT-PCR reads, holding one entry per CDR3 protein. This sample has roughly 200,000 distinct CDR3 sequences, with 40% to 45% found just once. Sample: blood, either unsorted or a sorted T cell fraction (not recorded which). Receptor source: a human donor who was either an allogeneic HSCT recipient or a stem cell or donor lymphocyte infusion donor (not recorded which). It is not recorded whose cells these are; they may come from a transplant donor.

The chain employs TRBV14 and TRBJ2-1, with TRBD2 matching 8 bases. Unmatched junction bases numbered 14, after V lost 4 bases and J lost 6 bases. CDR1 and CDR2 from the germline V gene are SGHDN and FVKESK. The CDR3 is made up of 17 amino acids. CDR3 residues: CASSPPAGDLAANEQFF. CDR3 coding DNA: TGTGCCAGCAGCCCACCAGCGGGAGATTTAGCTGCCAATGAGCAGTTCTTC.

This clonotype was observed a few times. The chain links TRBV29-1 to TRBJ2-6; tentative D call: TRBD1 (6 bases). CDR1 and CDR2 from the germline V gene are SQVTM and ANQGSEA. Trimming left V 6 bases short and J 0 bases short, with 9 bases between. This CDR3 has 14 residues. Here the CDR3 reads CSVLRGSGANVLTF. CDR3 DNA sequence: TGCAGCGTCCTCAGGGGCTCTGGGGCCAACGTCCTGACTTTC.

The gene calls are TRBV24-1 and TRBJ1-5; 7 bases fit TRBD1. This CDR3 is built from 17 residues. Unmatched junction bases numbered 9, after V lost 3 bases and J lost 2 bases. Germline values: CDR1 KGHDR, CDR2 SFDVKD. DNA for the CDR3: TGTGCCACCAGTGATGCTCGACAGGGTAGGGGCAATCAGCCCCAGCATTTT. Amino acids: CATSDARQGRGNQPQHF.

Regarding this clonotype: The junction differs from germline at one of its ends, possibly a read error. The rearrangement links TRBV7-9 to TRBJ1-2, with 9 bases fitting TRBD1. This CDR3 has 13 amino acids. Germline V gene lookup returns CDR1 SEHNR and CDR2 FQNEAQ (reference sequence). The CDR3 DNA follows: TGTGCCAGCAGCAACCGGGACAGGGATGGCTGCACCTTC. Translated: CASSNRDRDGCTF.

CDR3 sequence (DNA): TGCGTATCCATTGGACAGGGAGGGGGATATGGCTACACCTTC. This gives the protein CVSIGQGGGYGYTF. The chain carries TRBV20-1 and TRBJ1-2; 8 positions match TRBD1. Looked up from germline, CDR1 is DFQATT and CDR2 is SNEGSKA (reference sequence). The CDR3 has 14 residues.

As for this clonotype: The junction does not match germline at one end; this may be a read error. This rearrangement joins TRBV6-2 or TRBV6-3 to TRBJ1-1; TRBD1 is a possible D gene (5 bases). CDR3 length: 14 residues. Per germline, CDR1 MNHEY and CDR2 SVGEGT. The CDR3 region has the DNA TGTGCCAGCACTTTCTTCGGGGGGAACGCTGAAGCTTTCTTT. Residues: CASTFFGGNAEAFF.

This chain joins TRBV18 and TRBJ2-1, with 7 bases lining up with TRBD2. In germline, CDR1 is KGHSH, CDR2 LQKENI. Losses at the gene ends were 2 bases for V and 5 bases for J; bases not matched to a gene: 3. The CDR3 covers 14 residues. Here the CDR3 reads CASSPALADNEQFF. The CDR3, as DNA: TGTGCCAGCTCACCAGCGCTAGCGGACAATGAGCAGTTCTTC. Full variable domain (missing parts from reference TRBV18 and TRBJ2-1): NAGVMQNPRHLVRRRGQEARLRCSPMKGHSHVYWYRQLPEEGLKFMVYLQKENIIDESGMPKERFSAEFPKEGPSILRIQQVVRGDSAAYFCASSPALADNEQFFGPGTRLTVL.

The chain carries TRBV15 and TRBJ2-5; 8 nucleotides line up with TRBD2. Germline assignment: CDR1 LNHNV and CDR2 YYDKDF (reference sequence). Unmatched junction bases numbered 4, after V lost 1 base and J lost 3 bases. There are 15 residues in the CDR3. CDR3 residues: CATSRGSGGEETQYF. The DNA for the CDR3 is TGTGCCACCAGCAGAGGGTCGGGAGGGGAAGAGACCCAGTACTTC.

The DNA of the CDR3 is TGTGCCAGCAGCCAATGGGCAGGCGCTGAAGCTTTCTTT. The encoded protein is CASSQWAGAEAFF. V and J are TRBV16 and TRBJ1-1; D gene ambiguous. The CDR3 covers 13 residues. V gave up 1 base and J gave up 6 bases, with 9 bases separating them. CDR1 is KGHSY, CDR2 FQNENV, per germline. Based on the CDR3 plus reference TRBV16 and TRBJ1-1, the full variable domain is GEEVAQTPKHLVRGEGQKAKLYCAPIKGHSYVFWYQQVLKNEFKFLISFQNENVFDETGMPKERFSAKCLPNSPCSLEIQATKLEDSAVYFCASSQWAGAEAFFGQGTRLTVV.

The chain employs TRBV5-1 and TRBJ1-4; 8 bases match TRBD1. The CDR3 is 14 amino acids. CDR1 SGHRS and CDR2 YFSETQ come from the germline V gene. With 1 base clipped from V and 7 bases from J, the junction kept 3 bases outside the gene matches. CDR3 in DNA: TGCGCCAGCAGCTTGCAGGGACAGGTTGAAAAACTGTTTTTT. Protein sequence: CASSLQGQVEKLFF.